These 7 T cell receptor beta chains originate from one sample sequenced in a study of metastatic and nonmetastatic thyroid tumors. TCRdb called clones again from the PCR reads with MiXCR. The data hold 10,000 or so clones, with around 30% observed a single time. Patients had received no treatment of any kind before thyroid surgery. Source material: tumor tissue. The receptors here all came from a female donor with papillary thyroid cancer or a benign thyroid nodule (not recorded which). Some clones in this sample may be carry-over from other donors' samples.

This clone ranks as medium-sized (0.01 to 0.1%). The chain recombines TRBV4-3 with TRBJ2-7; TRBD1 aligns across 7 bases. CDR3 length: 16 residues. Germline V CDR1 and CDR2: LGHNA, YSLEER. After removal of 2 bases from V and 2 bases from J, the junction contained 9 bases not matched to a gene. The CDR3 coding sequence is TGCGCCAGCAGCCAAAGACAGACAGGGACCACCTACGAGCAGTACTTC. It is translated as CASSQRQTGTTYEQYF.

The chain recombines TRBV4-2 with TRBJ1-3; possible D gene TRBD1, 5 bases. Germline lookup yields CDR1 LGHNA and CDR2 YNFKEQ. This CDR3 has 17 residues. V lost 4 bases and J 0 bases, leaving 16 bases between the germline ends. The CDR3 coding sequence is TGTGCCAGCAGCCTGACTATGACAGTGAGCTCTGGAAACACCATATATTTT. It codes for CASSLTMTVSSGNTIYF.

CDR3 sequence reads: CAWAGQSTSYEQYF. The CDR3 DNA sequence: TGTGCCTGGGCCGGACAGAGTACCTCCTACGAGCAGTACTTC. The chain combines TRBV30 with TRBJ2-7; D may be TRBD1 (6 bases). The germline CDR1 and CDR2 sequences are GTSNPN and SVGIG (reference sequence). The CDR3 is 14 residues long. V dropped 5 bases and J dropped 0 bases, with 14 bases sitting between them.

This clone qualifies as medium-sized (0.01 to 0.1%). V is TRBV5-1 and J is TRBJ1-1, with a tentative D call TRBD1 (5 bases). The germline V gene has CDR1 SGHRS and CDR2 YFSETQ. The CDR3 has 14 residues. V lost 0 bases and J 6 bases, leaving 12 bases between the germline ends. The DNA for the CDR3 is TGCGCCAGCAGCTTGGGCGGGGGAGAGTCTGAAGCTTTCTTT. Translated, it gives CASSLGGGESEAFF.

This clone is labeled as medium-sized. The chain joins TRBV24-1 to TRBJ2-2; D uncertain. The CDR3 runs 14 residues. The V gene lost 7 bases and the J gene lost 0 bases, with 8 bases spanning the gap. The germline V gene has CDR1 KGHDR and CDR2 SFDVKD. Here the CDR3 DNA reads TGTGCCACCAGGGGCGTCCCGAACACCGGGGAGCTGTTTTTT. Encoded protein: CATRGVPNTGELFF.

This clone is classed as medium-sized. CDR3 amino acids: CATSKSRQRQYSSSYNEQFF. The CDR3 nucleotides are TGTGCCACCAGCAAATCCCGACAGCGACAGTATTCCAGCTCCTACAATGAGCAGTTCTTC. The chain has TRBV15 and TRBJ2-1; tentative D call: TRBD1 (5 bases). Germline V gives CDR1 LNHNV, CDR2 YYDKDF (reference sequence). The CDR3 consists of 20 residues. Trimming shortened V by 4 bases and J by 0 bases, and 25 bases separated the two germline ends. Variable domain in full (rest from reference TRBV15 and TRBJ2-1): DAMVIQNPRYQVTQFGKPVTLSCSQTLNHNVMYWYQQKSSQAPKLLFHYYDKDFNNEADTPDNFQSRRPNTSFCFLDIRSPGLGDTAMYLCATSKSRQRQYSSSYNEQFFGPGTRLTVL.

By share of the sample, this clone is medium-sized. The chain has TRBV6-2 or TRBV6-3 and TRBJ1-1, with a weak D call TRBD1 (5 bases). Trimming pared 6 bases from V and 10 bases from J, leaving 21 bases between. The CDR3 contains 14 residues. Germline lookup yields CDR1 MNHEY and CDR2 SVGEGT. Here the CDR3 reads CASSPTEVGVRAFF. The CDR3 nucleotides read TGTGCCAGCAGCCCGACAGAGGTAGGCGTTCGAGCTTTCTTT.